The text below deals with one T cell receptor beta chain. Sequencing used immunoSEQ multiplex PCR; TCRdb keeps in-frame clones, though not all of them. The table includes about 42,000 clones, roughly 85% detected once. This sample is drawn from a study of control samples from healthy donors and cancer patients. CDR3 length: 13 residues. Trimming stripped 4 bases from V and 4 bases from J, with 10 bases between. From germline, CDR1 is SGHDN and CDR2 FVKESK. The TCR comes from a man in his fifties or sixties in good health. The sequenced sample consisted of blood. The chain couples TRBV14 to TRBJ1-2; possibly TRBD1 for D (5 bases). The CDR3 DNA reads TGTGCCAGCAGCCTGCAGGGTACCTATGGCTACACCTTC. Its protein is CASSLQGTYGYTF.